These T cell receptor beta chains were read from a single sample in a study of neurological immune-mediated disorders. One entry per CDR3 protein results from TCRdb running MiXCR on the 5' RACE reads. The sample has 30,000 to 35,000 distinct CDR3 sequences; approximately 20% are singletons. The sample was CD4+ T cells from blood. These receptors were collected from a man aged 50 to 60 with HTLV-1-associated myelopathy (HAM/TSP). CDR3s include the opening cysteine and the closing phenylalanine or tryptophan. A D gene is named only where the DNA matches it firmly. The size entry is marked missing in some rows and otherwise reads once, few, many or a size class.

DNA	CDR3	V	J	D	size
TGTGCCAGCAGCTTCATAAGCCCACAGGGAGGGGAGTGGTACGAGCAGTACTTC	CASSFISPQGGEWYEQYF	TRBV7-2	TRBJ2-7	.	many
TGCGCCAGCAGCCGGGAGCGGAGTGGGGGCTCTGGAAACACCATATATTTT	CASSRERSGGSGNTIYF	TRBV4-1	TRBJ1-3	.	many
TGCGCCAGCAGCTTGGGGGACAGATTCGGCTACACCTTC	CASSLGDRFGYTF	TRBV5-1	TRBJ1-2	TRBD1	many
TGTGCCAGCATACACGACAGGGCTGGCACAGATACGCAGTATTTT	CASIHDRAGTDTQYF	TRBV5-5	TRBJ2-3	TRBD1	.
TGCAGTGCTAGGGGAAACTACGAGCAGTACTTC	CSARGNYEQYF	TRBV20-1	TRBJ2-7	.	many
TGCAGCGTCAGGAGAGGGGAGCAGGGCTCTGGAAACACCATATATTTT	CSVRRGEQGSGNTIYF	TRBV29-1	TRBJ1-3	.	.
TGTGCCAGCAGCACCCTTCCTGACAGGCCCCAGCATTTT	CASSTLPDRPQHF	TRBV3-1	TRBJ1-5	.	many
TGTGCCAGCAGCTCTCCTAACACCGGGGAGCTGTTTTTT	CASSSPNTGELFF	TRBV7-2	TRBJ2-2	.	many
TGCAGCGTTGAGGGGGCAGAAGGAAACACCATATATTTT	CSVEGAEGNTIYF	TRBV29-1	TRBJ1-3	.	many
TGCAGTGCTAGAGATCCGAGAGGACAGATGGAAGCTTTCTTT	CSARDPRGQMEAFF	TRBV20-1	TRBJ1-1	.	many
TGTGCCAGCAGCGCAAACTTAGGGCAGGGGATTGGGAATGAGCAGTTCTTC	CASSANLGQGIGNEQFF	TRBV7-3	TRBJ2-1	.	many
TGTGCCAGCAGCTTAGATCCGGGGACCGGGGAGCTGTTTTTT	CASSLDPGTGELFF	TRBV11-2	TRBJ2-2	.	many
TGTGCCAGCTCACTTGGGACAGGGGCCTATGGCTACACCTTC	CASSLGTGAYGYTF	TRBV18	TRBJ1-2	TRBD1	few
TGCAGTGCTAGAGTTACTGGACAGGGGGAGGCCTATGGCTACACCTTC	CSARVTGQGEAYGYTF	TRBV20-1	TRBJ1-2	TRBD1	many
TGTGCCAGCAGCCGGACAGGGGCCGAGCAGTACTTC	CASSRTGAEQYF	TRBV6-5	TRBJ2-7	TRBD1	many
TGCGCCAGCAGCCTCATGGGTGGATGTGAAACTGAAGATTTCTTT	CASSLMGGCETEDFF	TRBV5-1	TRBJ1-1	.	.
TGCGCCAGCACCAGAGTTTGGATGGGGGAAGTTTCGTACGAGCAGTACTTC	CASTRVWMGEVSYEQYF	TRBV5-1	TRBJ2-7	.	.
TGTGCCAGCAGCCCGACAGGTTATAACTATGGCTACACCTTC	CASSPTGYNYGYTF	TRBV5-6	TRBJ1-2	.	medium-sized
TGTGCCAGCAGCTTAGGGGCATCCGTCTCCTACGAGCAGTACTTC	CASSLGASVSYEQYF	TRBV7-2	TRBJ2-7	.	medium-sized
TGCAGCGTTGAGAGCTCCTACAATGAGCAGTTCTTC	CSVESSYNEQFF	TRBV29-1	TRBJ2-1	.	many
TGTGCCAGCAGCTTACCGTCTCAGCCGTCTGGAAACACCATATATTTT	CASSLPSQPSGNTIYF	TRBV7-2	TRBJ1-3	.	many
TGTGCCATCAGTTTAGCGGGAACTAGCACAGATACGCAGTATTTT	CAISLAGTSTDTQYF	TRBV10-3	TRBJ2-3	TRBD2	.
TGTGCCAGCAGCTTGGTCGAACACCGGGGCTACACCTTC	CASSLVEHRGYTF	TRBV5-5	TRBJ1-2	.	many
TGCAGTCCCCAAAGATACAATGAGCAGTTCTTC	CSPQRYNEQFF	TRBV20-1	TRBJ2-1	.	many
TGTGCCAGCAGTGAGGGCCTCCCTCAAATGGGGGGCTACACCTTC	CASSEGLPQMGGYTF	TRBV2	TRBJ1-2	.	many
TGTGCCAGCAGCTCGGCCGTCGGGGGGATGGGCACAGATACGCAGTATTTT	CASSSAVGGMGTDTQYF	TRBV7-9	TRBJ2-3	TRBD2	.
TGCAGCGTTGAAGCCTCCTTAGGAGAGACCCAGTACTTC	CSVEASLGETQYF	TRBV29-1	TRBJ2-5	.	many
TGCGCCAGCAGCGAACTAGCGGAACAAGAGACCCAGTACTTC	CASSELAEQETQYF	TRBV5-1	TRBJ2-5	TRBD2	few
TGTGCCAGCACCACTTACAGGGGTGGAGAGACCCAGTACTTC	CASTTYRGGETQYF	TRBV11-2	TRBJ2-5	TRBD1	many
TGTGCCAGCAGCGCGGGACAGGGCTATGGCTACACCTTC	CASSAGQGYGYTF	TRBV7-2	TRBJ1-2	TRBD1	many
TGTGCCAGCAGACGTACTAGCGGGAGGTACGAGCAGTACTTC	CASRRTSGRYEQYF	TRBV6-5	TRBJ2-7	TRBD2	many
TGCAGTGCTAGAGACCAGGGACTCGGCTACACCTTC	CSARDQGLGYTF	TRBV20-1	TRBJ1-2	.	many
TGTGCCAGCAGTCCGGACAGTGGGGGATATGGCTACACCTTC	CASSPDSGGYGYTF	TRBV12-3/TRBV12-4	TRBJ1-2	.	many
TGTGCCAGCAGCCAACCGGGAGGGCCGCGGAATGAGCAGTTCTTC	CASSQPGGPRNEQFF	TRBV7-2	TRBJ2-1	TRBD2	many
TGCAGTGCTTACAGCTCTGGGGCCAACGTCCTGACTTTC	CSAYSSGANVLTF	TRBV20-1	TRBJ2-6	.	many
TGCAGTGCTAGAGATCATGAAGGGGAACAGCCCCAGCATTTT	CSARDHEGEQPQHF	TRBV20-1	TRBJ1-5	.	many
TGTGCCAGCAGCCCGTCTGGGGGGGAGGGCGAGCAGTTCTTC	CASSPSGGEGEQFF	TRBV7-8	TRBJ2-1	TRBD2	.
TGCAGCGTTGACTCTGCGGGAGTCTCAGATACGCAGTATTTT	CSVDSAGVSDTQYF	TRBV29-1	TRBJ2-3	TRBD2	many
TGTGCCAGCAGCGTAGACCCCGGGGCCGGACAAAATTCACCCCTCCACTTT	CASSVDPGAGQNSPLHF	TRBV9	TRBJ1-6	.	many
TGTGCCAGCAGCCAACAGGCTTACTCCTACGAGCAGTACTTC	CASSQQAYSYEQYF	TRBV7-8	TRBJ2-7	.	many
TGTGCCAGCAGCTTTCAAGGAGCAGGGCGAGGTAGCGGGAGGTCCCAAGAGACCCAGTACTTC	CASSFQGAGRGSGRSQETQYF	TRBV11-1	TRBJ2-5	TRBD2	many
TGTGCCAGCAGCCCTGGGCGGGGGGCCAGGGACCAAGAGACCCAGTACTTC	CASSPGRGARDQETQYF	TRBV3-1	TRBJ2-5	TRBD2	few
TGTGCCAGCAGTTATACGGGGACGGGAGGAAACACCATATATTTT	CASSYTGTGGNTIYF	TRBV12-3/TRBV12-4	TRBJ1-3	.	many
TGTGCCAGCCGGGACGACAATGAGCAGTTCTTC	CASRDDNEQFF	TRBV21-1	TRBJ2-1	.	many
TGTGCCAGCAGCTTAGGCCCGACTGGGTTCGAGCAGTATTTT	CASSLGPTGFEQYF	TRBV11-3	TRBJ2-3	.	many
TGTGCCAGCAGAAGGGATGGGACAATTAATTCACCCCTCCACTTT	CASRRDGTINSPLHF	TRBV2	TRBJ1-6	.	many
TGCAGTGCTAGTTTAGATACGCAGTATTTT	CSASLDTQYF	TRBV20-1	TRBJ2-3	.	many
TGCAGTGCTAGAGATCCGACAGGGGGCAGCTATGGCTACACCTTC	CSARDPTGGSYGYTF	TRBV20-1	TRBJ1-2	TRBD1	many
TGTGCCAGCAGTTTCGGGACAGGGTCTCCCTTCGGAGGCGGCTACACCTTC	CASSFGTGSPFGGGYTF	TRBV12-3/TRBV12-4	TRBJ1-2	TRBD1	.
TGTGCCAGCAGTTTATTGGGTAGAAATTCACCCCTCCACTTT	CASSLLGRNSPLHF	TRBV12-3/TRBV12-4	TRBJ1-6	.	many
TGTGCCAGCAGCTTACAGGGAAACTATGGCTACACCTTC	CASSLQGNYGYTF	TRBV5-6	TRBJ1-2	.	.
TGCGCCAGCAGCTTGACCGGCGTGGCTGGGAGTGAGCAGTTCTTC	CASSLTGVAGSEQFF	TRBV5-1	TRBJ2-1	.	many